This T cell receptor beta chain was identified in a study of T cell responses to AZD1222 COVID-19 vaccine. Remarks on this clone: What it recognizes is unknown.

Profiling relied on immunoSEQ multiplex PCR, and the TCRdb table lists in-frame clones only, not all of them. The data contain about 99,000 clones, 70% to 90% of them singletons. Study-level results: A mostly white British donor set with more females was recruited, and clonal diversity was possibly underestimated. Regions left unmutated in variants are reportedly the target of nearly half of spike-specific TCRs.

The CDR3 length is 13 residues. The ends were cut back, 4 bases at V and 4 bases at J, with 10 bases in the middle. Germline V CDR1 and CDR2: KGHSH, LQKENI. Sequencing used peripheral blood, obtained on day 0 of AZD1222 vaccination. This clonotype was sampled from an adult in good health. The rearrangement links TRBV18 to TRBJ1-1, with a tentative D call TRBD1 (5 bases). The DNA for the CDR3 is TGTGCCAGCTCACTCAGGGCGCCCACTGAAGCTTTCTTT. This sequence encodes CASSLRAPTEAFF.